Listed here are 24 T cell receptor beta chains from one sample, sequenced in a study of blood T cell repertoires in COVID-19 (dated by TCRdb to about 2020). Library creation used the immunoSEQ multiplex PCR assay. TCRdb limited this immuneACCESS table to in-frame rearrangements with V and J called. A share of clones is missing; checked studies link under half to unresolved V genes, and the rest is unexplained. This sample lists some 75,000 clones; around 88% were detected once. The ten largest clones add up to about 6.5% of the sample. The sample comprised peripheral blood. The receptors shown here come from an older man with COVID-19, enrolled during active disease.

This clone was recorded a few times. The chain carries TRBV5-4 and TRBJ1-2; tentatively, D is TRBD1 (6 bases). Germline CDR1 is SGHNT and CDR2 is YYREEE (reference sequence). The CDR3 runs to 13 residues. V was pared by 1 base and J by 7 bases, with 11 bases between. DNA for the CDR3: TGTGCCAGCAGCTTGAGGGCAGGGGTTGGCTACACCTTC. As protein: CASSLRAGVGYTF.

The V and J genes are TRBV9 and TRBJ1-4, with D possibly matching TRBD1 (6 bases). The germline CDR1 and CDR2 sequences are SGDLS and YYNGEE. Trimming shortened V by 4 bases and J by 4 bases, and 14 bases separated the two germline ends. The CDR3 contains 15 residues. CDR3 sequence: CASSPLVGGNEKLFF. DNA for the CDR3: TGTGCCAGCAGCCCACTGGTAGGGGGTAATGAAAAACTGTTTTTT.

The J gene is TRBJ1-6, the V gene TRBV6-5; 8 bases align to TRBD1. Losses at the gene ends were 4 bases for V and 10 bases for J; bases not matched to a gene: 6. This CDR3 comprises 14 residues. Germline V gene lookup returns CDR1 MNHEY and CDR2 SVGAGI. The CDR3 DNA sequence: TGTGCCAGCAGTTCCACAGGGGGTTCATCACCCCTCCACTTT. Protein sequence: CASSSTGGSSPLHF.

This chain links TRBV4-2 with TRBJ2-7; 15 nucleotides match TRBD2. Germline loops: CDR1 LGHNA, CDR2 YNFKEQ. V gave up 0 bases and J gave up 5 bases; unmatched junction bases: 2. This CDR3 spans 16 amino acids. This CDR3 reads CASSQDGTSGGNEQYF. CDR3 nucleotide sequence: TGTGCCAGCAGCCAAGATGGGACTAGCGGGGGGAACGAGCAGTACTTC.

This chain links TRBV5-1 with TRBJ2-4; D is possibly TRBD2 (7 bases). Per the germline V gene, CDR1 is SGHRS and CDR2 is YFSETQ. Trimming cost V 0 bases and J 12 bases, with 13 bases left between them. The CDR3 loop spans 13 amino acids. The CDR3 nucleotides are TGCGCCAGCAGCTTGGAGGGAGGGGGGAATCAGTACTTC. It translates to CASSLEGGGNQYF.

The rearrangement links TRBV3-1 (or the pseudogene TRBV3-2) to TRBJ1-1, with 7 nucleotides matching TRBD1. The CDR3 spans 15 residues. The junction had 10 bases not matched to a gene; V was cut back by 6 bases and J by 3 bases. CDR1 and CDR2 (germline): LGHDT, YNNKEL (reference sequence). CDR3 in DNA: TGTGCCAGCAGGTCGGAGGGGGCGCGGTACACTGAAGCTTTCTTT. Translating it yields CASRSEGARYTEAFF.

The chain couples TRBV27 to TRBJ2-5; TRBD2 agrees at 9 bases. The V gene's germline CDR1 is MNHEY and CDR2 SMNVEV (reference sequence). This CDR3 region has 15 residues. With 5 bases clipped from V and 1 base from J, the junction kept 5 bases outside the gene matches. CDR3 loop: CASSSMRGGQETQYF. In DNA form, the CDR3 reads TGTGCCAGCAGTAGTATGCGGGGGGGCCAAGAGACCCAGTACTTC.

The chain couples TRBV14 to TRBJ1-6; tentatively, D is TRBD1 (6 bases). Per the germline V gene, CDR1 is SGHDN and CDR2 is FVKESK. The CDR3 contains 14 residues. Trimming shortened V by 4 bases and J by 8 bases, and 12 bases separated the two germline ends. The CDR3 loop reads CASSLRDTHSPLHF. The CDR3 DNA follows: TGTGCCAGCAGCCTTAGGGACACGCATTCACCCCTCCACTTT. Full variable domain (remainder filled in from reference TRBV14 and TRBJ1-6): EAGVTQFPSHSVIEKGQTVTLRCDPISGHDNLYWYRRVMGKEIKFLLHFVKESKQDESGMPNNRFLAERTGGTYSTLKVQPAELEDSGVYFCASSLRDTHSPLHFGNGTRLTVT.

This rearrangement joins TRBV12-3 or TRBV12-4 to TRBJ1-1; D is undetermined. V dropped 7 bases and J dropped 3 bases, with 12 bases sitting between them. This CDR3 contains 13 residues. The CDR3 DNA reads TGTGCCAGCACCTCTAGTGGGTACACTGAAGCTTTCTTT. The encoded protein is CASTSSGYTEAFF.

The chain employs TRBV18 and TRBJ2-1; TRBD1 agrees at 8 bases. The germline gives CDR1 KGHSH, CDR2 LQKENI. The CDR3 totals 17 residues. V was clipped by 3 bases and J by 4 bases; unmatched bases: 11. DNA for the CDR3: TGTGCCAGCTCACCTCTATCGAGGGGACAGGAATACAATGAGCAGTTCTTC. Encoded protein: CASSPLSRGQEYNEQFF.

The V gene is TRBV5-6, the J gene TRBJ1-2; possibly TRBD1 for D (5 bases). The germline V gene encodes CDR1 SGHDT and CDR2 YYEEEE. V was pared by 0 bases and J by 8 bases, with 17 bases between. This CDR3 has 15 residues. The CDR3 coding sequence is TGTGCCAGCAGCTTGGCCTGGATGCAGGGAGGAGGCTACACCTTC. It translates to CASSLAWMQGGGYTF.

This clone was detected once. This chain joins TRBV15 and TRBJ2-2; possible D gene TRBD2, 6 bases. The V end was cut by 0 bases, the J end by 6 bases, with 17 bases between. This CDR3 spans 17 amino acids. Germline CDR1 and CDR2: LNHNV and YYDKDF (reference sequence). CDR3 nucleotides: TGTGCCACCAGCAGAGATGGCGTCGGAGGGGCCCCCGGGGAGCTGTTTTTT. This gives the protein CATSRDGVGGAPGELFF. Complete variable domain (other parts from reference TRBV15 and TRBJ2-2): DAMVIQNPRYQVTQFGKPVTLSCSQTLNHNVMYWYQQKSSQAPKLLFHYYDKDFNNEADTPDNFQSRRPNTSFCFLDIRSPGLGDTAMYLCATSRDGVGGAPGELFFGEGSRLTVL.

CDR3 region: CASSPGQGLIGETQYF. The DNA of the CDR3 is TGTGCCAGCAGCCCCGGACAGGGCCTGATCGGAGAGACCCAGTACTTC. This rearrangement joins TRBV5-8 to TRBJ2-5; TRBD1 aligns across 8 bases. The CDR3 covers 16 residues. The germline V gene encodes CDR1 SGHTS and CDR2 YDEGEE. Unmatched junction bases numbered 12, after V lost 4 bases and J lost 4 bases.

The chain has TRBV5-4 and TRBJ2-5; 7 nucleotides align to TRBD1. The junction had 10 bases not matched to a gene; V was cut back by 0 bases and J by 2 bases. This CDR3 comprises 17 residues. The germline CDR1 and CDR2 sequences are SGHNT and YYREEE (reference sequence). The CDR3 reads CASSLGGDRVGQETQYF. The CDR3 DNA is TGTGCCAGCAGCTTGGGGGGCGACAGGGTTGGGCAAGAGACCCAGTACTTC.

This chain uses TRBV18 with TRBJ2-3; TRBD1 agrees at 8 bases. The CDR3 contains 15 residues. V lost 6 bases, J lost 3 bases, and 8 bases stayed unmatched. Germline-derived CDR1 and CDR2 are KGHSH and LQKENI. The CDR3 loop reads CASSARQGNTDTQYF. CDR3 bases: TGTGCCAGCTCCGCTCGACAGGGGAATACAGATACGCAGTATTTT. Full variable domain (missing parts from reference TRBV18 and TRBJ2-3): NAGVMQNPRHLVRRRGQEARLRCSPMKGHSHVYWYRQLPEEGLKFMVYLQKENIIDESGMPKERFSAEFPKEGPSILRIQQVVRGDSAAYFCASSARQGNTDTQYFGPGTRLTVL.

The chain has TRBV7-3 and TRBJ2-7; D call uncertain. The CDR3 covers 15 residues. Trimming pared 2 bases from V and 1 base from J, leaving 12 bases between. Germline V gene data show CDR1 as SGHTA and CDR2 as FQGTGA. CDR3 sequence: CASSLSRVRSYEQYF. The CDR3 nucleotides are TGTGCCAGCAGCTTATCCCGGGTCCGATCCTACGAGCAGTACTTC.

The chain is built from TRBV7-9 and TRBJ1-1; unclear D gene. The ends were cut back, 6 bases at V and 0 bases at J, with 8 bases in the middle. CDR1 and CDR2 from the germline V gene are SEHNR and FQNEAQ (reference sequence). CDR3 length: 13 amino acids. The CDR3, as DNA: TGTGCCAGCAGAGCCACTTTGAACACTGAAGCTTTCTTT. Translating gives CASRATLNTEAFF.

The CDR3 sequence: CASSSPGSGNTEAFF. The CDR3 DNA reads as TGTGCCAGCAGCTCACCAGGGTCTGGAAACACTGAAGCTTTCTTT. The V call is TRBV5-4, the J call TRBJ1-1, with D perhaps matching TRBD1 (5 bases). V was pared by 3 bases and J by 2 bases, with 14 bases between. The CDR3 spans 15 residues. Per the germline V gene, CDR1 is SGHNT and CDR2 is YYREEE (reference sequence).

J is TRBJ2-7 and V is TRBV27; D is ambiguous. This CDR3 region has 16 residues. CDR1 and CDR2 (germline): MNHEY, SMNVEV (reference sequence). Trimming cost V 6 bases and J 0 bases, with 18 bases left between them. CDR3 sequence (DNA): TGTGCCAGCAGAATGAGTGCGACGGCGGACTCCTACGAGCAGTACTTC. Its translation is CASRMSATADSYEQYF.

The chain has TRBV28 and TRBJ1-2, with TRBD1 matching over 9 bases. V dropped 6 bases and J dropped 4; count of bases not matched to a gene: 3. Germline V gene data show CDR1 as MDHEN and CDR2 as SYDVKM. The CDR3 has 13 residues. The CDR3 region is CASRGGQGYGYTF. In DNA form, the CDR3 reads TGTGCCAGCAGGGGGGGACAGGGCTATGGCTACACCTTC.

The chain has TRBV2 and TRBJ1-2; TRBD1 matches at 7 bases. The CDR3 runs to 13 residues. Germline V gene sequence: CDR1 SNHLY, CDR2 FYNNEI. V dropped 4 bases and J dropped 4; count of bases not matched to a gene: 3. CDR3 amino acids: CASSGDSFYGYTF. The CDR3 DNA sequence: TGTGCCAGCAGTGGGGACAGCTTCTATGGCTACACCTTC.

The chain's CDR3 is CASSQPGTGGRNTEAFF. CDR3 nucleotides: TGTGCCAGCAGCCAACCTGGGACAGGGGGCAGGAACACTGAAGCTTTCTTT. The chain joins TRBV2 to TRBJ1-1; TRBD1 matches 12 bases. The trim removed 6 bases at V and 1 base at J, leaving 9 bases unmatched. The germline V gene encodes CDR1 SNHLY and CDR2 FYNNEI. The CDR3 length is 17 residues.

V is TRBV7-6 and J is TRBJ1-6; D may be TRBD1 (6 bases). Germline V lookup: CDR1 SGHVS, CDR2 FNYEAQ. The CDR3 is 14 residues long. The ends were cut back, 2 bases at V and 6 bases at J, with 8 bases in the middle. The CDR3 coding sequence is TGTGCCAGCAGCTTACAGGGGACTAATTCACCCCTCCACTTT. Amino acid sequence: CASSLQGTNSPLHF.

This chain connects TRBV5-1 to TRBJ2-1; no clear D. V lost 0 bases, J lost 15 bases, and 16 bases lay in between. The CDR3 spans 13 residues. Germline V gene sequence: CDR1 SGHRS, CDR2 YFSETQ. This chain's CDR3 is CASSLDTGGQRFF. The CDR3 bases are TGCGCCAGCAGCTTGGACACTGGCGGTCAGAGGTTCTTC.